These 9 T cell receptor beta chains came from one sample sequenced in a study of PD-1 blockade in classical Hodgkin lymphoma. This table comes from immunoSEQ multiplex PCR, and its TCRdb copy is limited to in-frame clones, with some not included. The data show around 11,000 clones, 70% to 85% seen once. Relapses following autologous stem cell transplantation were seen in all patients, with brentuximab vedotin exposure varying. The specimen was peripheral blood mononuclear cells (PBMCs), collected before the second cycle of nivolumab. The receptor set was obtained from a human donor with classical Hodgkin lymphoma.

This chain links TRBV9 with TRBJ2-1, with TRBD2 as a possible D gene (5 bases). The CDR3 runs to 15 residues. Germline lookup yields CDR1 SGDLS and CDR2 YYNGEE. Trimming removed 3 bases from V and 4 bases from J, with 14 bases in between. The CDR3 here is CASSGLAFSYNEQFF. The DNA for the CDR3 is TGTGCCAGCAGCGGGCTAGCTTTTTCATACAATGAGCAGTTCTTC.

The chain uses TRBV6-4 and TRBJ2-5, with TRBD1 identical over 9 bases. Trimming removed 6 bases from V and 5 bases from J; junction bases left unmatched: 7. Germline CDR1 and CDR2: MRHNA and SNTAGT. The length of the CDR3 is 14 residues. Here the CDR3 reads CASSPTGGGETQYF. CDR3 sequence (DNA): TGTGCCAGCAGCCCAACAGGGGGCGGGGAGACCCAGTACTTC.

The J gene is TRBJ1-1, the V gene TRBV21-1. TRBV21-1 is annotated as a pseudogene. The CDR3 runs to 17 residues. CDR3 sequence (DNA): TGTGCCAGCAGCAAATATCTCCGGGGGCGCAGGAACACTGAAGCTTTCTTT. Residues: CASSKYLRGRRNTEAFF.

V usage is TRBV28 and J usage is TRBJ1-3; maybe TRBD1 (6 bases). V lost 6 bases and J 4 bases, leaving 16 bases between the germline ends. CDR1 MDHEN and CDR2 SYDVKM come from the germline V gene. The CDR3 has 15 amino acids. Here the CDR3 reads CASRAKSDRGNTIYF. The CDR3 DNA sequence: TGTGCCAGCAGGGCGAAAAGCGACAGGGGAAACACCATATATTTT. Filled out from reference TRBV28 and TRBJ1-3, the complete variable domain reads DVKVTQSSRYLVKRTGEKVFLECVQDMDHENMFWYRQDPGLGLRLIYFSYDVKMKEKGDIPEGYSVSREKKERFSLILESASTNQTSMYLCASRAKSDRGNTIYFGEGSWLTVV.

The chain links TRBV27 to TRBJ2-5; weak D call: TRBD1 (5 bases). The CDR3 is 14 amino acids. V gave up 2 bases and J gave up 8 bases, with 15 bases separating them. The germline CDR1 and CDR2 sequences are MNHEY and SMNVEV (reference sequence). The CDR3 region is CASSLATFRGTQYF. For the CDR3, the DNA is TGTGCCAGCAGTTTAGCTACCTTTAGGGGAACCCAGTACTTC.

The chain combines TRBV10-3 with TRBJ1-1, with D uncertain. The CDR3 extends over 16 amino acids. V lost 2 bases to trimming and J lost 0 bases, with 13 bases between them. The germline V gene has CDR1 ENHRY and CDR2 SYGVKD. CDR3 nucleotides: TGTGCCATCAGTGAGGGCGGCCCATATTTGAACACTGAAGCTTTCTTT. Protein: CAISEGGPYLNTEAFF.

This clone was observed a handful of times. The chain is built from TRBV5-1 and TRBJ2-3; D possibly matches TRBD1 or TRBD2 (5 bases each). Germline loops: CDR1 SGHRS, CDR2 YFSETQ. This CDR3 is 14 amino acids long. V shed 3 bases and J shed 2 bases, with 10 bases lying between them. CDR3: CASSSLGDTDTQYF. DNA of the CDR3: TGCGCCAGCAGCTCACTAGGGGACACAGATACGCAGTATTTT. Full variable domain (outside the CDR3, taken from reference TRBV5-1 and TRBJ2-3): KAGVTQTPRYLIKTRGQQVTLSCSPISGHRSVSWYQQTPGQGLQFLFEYFSETQRNKGNFPGRFSGRQFSNSRSEMNVSTLELGDSALYLCASSSLGDTDTQYFGPGTRLTVL.

The chain carries TRBV27 and TRBJ2-5; 16 nucleotides align to TRBD2. Germline loops: CDR1 MNHEY, CDR2 SMNVEV (reference sequence). The J segment lost 3 bases and the V segment lost 2 bases, leaving 6 bases of the junction unmatched. CDR3 length equals 18 residues. CDR3 region: CASSLGTSGRGSEETQYF. In nucleotides, the CDR3 is TGTGCCAGCAGTTTAGGGACTAGCGGGAGGGGATCGGAAGAGACCCAGTACTTC.

The chain links TRBV7-3 to TRBJ2-7, with D perhaps TRBD2 (6 bases). The germline V and J ends were trimmed by 4 bases and 2 bases, with 15 bases remaining between them. Germline CDR1 is SGHTA and CDR2 is FQGTGA. This CDR3 has 15 amino acids. Here the CDR3 DNA reads TGTGCCAGCAGCTCCCCGGGACTTGGCGCCTACGAGCAGTACTTC. Protein sequence: CASSSPGLGAYEQYF.